What follows are 10 T cell receptor beta chains derived from one specimen sequenced in a study of cytomegalovirus exposure and HLA in healthy donors. This PCR relied on a set of 60 Vbeta primers and 13 Jbeta primers. The data were produced by immunoSEQ multiplex PCR, yet TCRdb's version contains in-frame clones alone and is incomplete. The sample records 100,000 to 150,000 clones, around 79% being singletons. The material sequenced was PBMCs. The source is a woman aged 40 to 50 in good health and CMV-seronegative.

The genes are TRBV27 and TRBJ2-5; 10 nucleotides agree with TRBD1. CDR1 and CDR2 from the germline V gene are MNHEY and SMNVEV (reference sequence). CDR3 length equals 14 residues. Trimming at V came to 4 bases and at J to 5 bases, leaving 4 bases not matched to a gene. CDR3 DNA: TGTGCCAGCAGTTCGGACAGGGGGTGGGAGACCCAGTACTTC. Translation: CASSSDRGWETQYF.

J is TRBJ1-1 and V is TRBV6-5; 7 nucleotides match TRBD1. Trimming cost V 5 bases and J 3 bases; bases outside gene matches: 6. Germline CDR1 reads MNHEY; CDR2 reads SVGAGI. CDR3 length: 14 residues. The CDR3 reads CASSPLDRDTEAFF. DNA of the CDR3: TGTGCCAGCAGTCCGTTAGACAGGGACACTGAAGCTTTCTTT.

The chain joins TRBV6-1 to TRBJ2-7; D not resolved. CDR3 length: 13 amino acids. The germline gives CDR1 MNHNS, CDR2 SASEGT. Trimming removed 2 bases at V and 3 bases at J, with 8 bases between. CDR3 region: CASSENSHYEQYF. The CDR3, as DNA: TGTGCCAGCAGTGAAAATAGTCACTACGAGCAGTACTTC.

The chain joins TRBV6-1 to TRBJ2-5, with D possibly being TRBD1 (5 bases). TRBJ2-7 matches the DNA end more closely, so the J call is doubtful. The CDR3 consists of 14 residues. From germline, CDR1 is MNHNS and CDR2 SASEGT. The CDR3: CASSEGQAPYEQYF. CDR3 coding DNA: TGTGCCAGCAGTGAGGGGCAGGCCCCCTACGAGCAGTACTTC.

V usage is TRBV19 and J usage is TRBJ2-7; D possibly corresponds to TRBD1 (5 bases). V lost 5 bases, J lost 5 bases, and 10 bases lay in between. CDR1 and CDR2 from the germline V gene are LNHDA and SQIVND (reference sequence). This CDR3 is 12 amino acids long. The DNA of the CDR3 is TGTGCCAGTAGTTTGTCGACAGACGAGCAGTACTTC. Protein sequence: CASSLSTDEQYF.

In the case of this clone: The same CDR3 is also encoded by other DNA sequences in this sample. CDR3 in DNA: TGTGCCAGCAGCGTAGACACAGGCCAGAACACTGAAGCTTTCTTT. It is translated as CASSVDTGQNTEAFF. The chain employs TRBV9 and TRBJ1-1; perhaps TRBD1 as D (5 bases). The V gene lost 0 bases and the J gene lost 1 base, with 10 bases spanning the gap. The germline V gene has CDR1 SGDLS and CDR2 YYNGEE. The CDR3 is 15 residues long.

In regard to this clone: Other DNA sequences in this specimen translate into the identical CDR3. The CDR3 nucleotides are TGTGCCAGCAGTCCGTCGGGGGGCCAGGGCACCGAGCAGTACTTC. Protein sequence: CASSPSGGQGTEQYF. The V and J genes are TRBV6-5 and TRBJ2-7; tentative D call: TRBD2 (7 bases). The germline gives CDR1 MNHEY, CDR2 SVGAGI. The ends were cut back, 5 bases at V and 6 bases at J, with 20 bases in the middle. CDR3 length: 15 residues.

The chain is built from TRBV6-1 and TRBJ1-1; no firm D call. Per germline, CDR1 MNHNS and CDR2 SASEGT. CDR3 length: 13 residues. The ends were cut back, 4 bases at V and 2 bases at J, with 8 bases in the middle. The CDR3 spells CASSAQVNTEAFF. In DNA, the CDR3 is TGTGCCAGCAGTGCCCAGGTAAACACTGAAGCTTTCTTT.

This clone showed up just a few times. V usage is TRBV28 and J usage is TRBJ2-4; weak D call: TRBD1 (5 bases). The CDR3 runs to 14 residues. In germline, CDR1 is MDHEN, CDR2 SYDVKM. The V and J ends lost 3 bases and 9 bases respectively, with 15 bases between them. CDR3 coding DNA: TGTGCCAGCAGTTTTCTTTCAGGGATGAGCATTCAGTACTTC. Amino acids: CASSFLSGMSIQYF.

The V and J genes are TRBV28 and TRBJ1-4; TRBD1 matches 9 bases. Germline values: CDR1 MDHEN, CDR2 SYDVKM. V lost 9 bases, J lost 8 bases, and 10 bases stayed unmatched. The CDR3 runs to 14 residues. For the CDR3, the DNA is TGTGCCAGTCTCGAGGGACAGGGAGGGGAAAAACTGTTTTTT. This codes for CASLEGQGGEKLFF. The complete variable domain, with remaining parts taken from reference TRBV28 and TRBJ1-4, reads DVKVTQSSRYLVKRTGEKVFLECVQDMDHENMFWYRQDPGLGLRLIYFSYDVKMKEKGDIPEGYSVSREKKERFSLILESASTNQTSMYLCASLEGQGGEKLFFGSGTQLSVL.